These 11 T cell receptor beta chains originate from one sample sequenced in a study of patients and donors after allogeneic stem cell transplantation. TCRdb passed the RT-PCR reads through MiXCR, listing each CDR3 protein once. The sample yields more than 75,000 distinct CDR3 sequences, approximately 5.2% seen once. Input material: blood, either unsorted or a sorted T cell fraction (not recorded which). The receptor source for this set is a human donor who was either an allogeneic HSCT recipient or a stem cell or donor lymphocyte infusion donor (not recorded which). It is not recorded whose cells these are; they may come from a transplant donor.

This clonotype occurred many times. The chain employs TRBV28 and TRBJ2-7, with D uncertain. V was trimmed by 11 bases and J by 1 base, leaving 3 bases between them. The CDR3 runs 9 residues. The V gene's germline CDR1 is MDHEN and CDR2 SYDVKM. CDR3 amino acids: CAPSYEQYF. DNA of the CDR3: TGTGCCCCATCCTACGAGCAGTACTTC.

The J gene is TRBJ2-1, the V gene TRBV20-1; 8 positions agree with TRBD2. The junction had 5 bases not matched to a gene; V was cut back by 5 bases and J by 5 bases. CDR1 is DFQATT, CDR2 SNEGSKA, per germline (reference sequence). CDR3 length: 13 residues. The CDR3 sequence is CSAHPGGDNEQFF. The CDR3 coding sequence is TGCAGTGCTCATCCGGGGGGGGACAATGAGCAGTTCTTC.

The rearrangement uses TRBV27 and TRBJ2-7, with 12 bases fitting TRBD1. The CDR3 spans 16 residues. The trim removed 6 bases at V and 6 bases at J, leaving 12 bases unmatched. CDR1 MNHEY and CDR2 SMNVEV come from the germline V gene (reference sequence). DNA of the CDR3: TGTGCCAGCAGCATAAGGGCGGGACAGGGGGCCTCCGAGCAGTACTTC. Translated, it gives CASSIRAGQGASEQYF.

This clonotype came up many times. This chain links TRBV6-2 or TRBV6-3 with TRBJ2-7, with a weak D call TRBD1 (6 bases). The CDR3 is 13 amino acids. Germline assignment: CDR1 MNHEY and CDR2 SVGEGT. V was trimmed by 5 bases and J by 0 bases, leaving 8 bases between them. The CDR3 nucleotides are TGTGCCAGCAGTCGACAGGTCTCCTACGAGCAGTACTTC. It yields the protein CASSRQVSYEQYF.

Only a few counts were recorded for this clonotype. This chain links TRBV19 with TRBJ1-1; no firm D call. Trimming cost V 5 bases and J 1 base, with 8 bases left between them. Germline-derived CDR1 and CDR2 are LNHDA and SQIVND (reference sequence). This CDR3 spans 13 amino acids. This CDR3 reads CASSFGKNTEAFF. The CDR3 coding sequence is TGTGCCAGTAGTTTCGGTAAGAACACTGAAGCTTTCTTT.

This clonotype has a count of ten or more. The V call is TRBV7-9, the J call TRBJ2-1; unclear D gene. The CDR3 is 16 amino acids. Germline CDR1 is SEHNR and CDR2 is FQNEAQ (reference sequence). The V end was cut by 6 bases, the J end by 8 bases, with 23 bases between. The CDR3, as DNA: TGTGCCAGCAGGGCCCCGTTCCGCCTTTCCCCGCATGAGCAGTTCTTC. This codes for CASRAPFRLSPHEQFF.

This clonotype came up many times. CDR3 sequence: CASSSSGLASNEQFF. CDR3 DNA: TGTGCCAGCAGTTCATCGGGACTAGCGAGCAATGAGCAGTTCTTC. This chain connects TRBV28 to TRBJ2-1; 10 bases are a match to TRBD2. V shed 4 bases, J shed 6 bases, and the junction held 6 bases outside the gene matches. Germline-derived CDR1 and CDR2 are MDHEN and SYDVKM. There are 15 residues in the CDR3.

Relative to its sample, this clonotype is medium-sized. The chain carries TRBV12-3 or TRBV12-4 and TRBJ2-1; D perhaps matches TRBD2 (7 bases). The CDR3 is 15 amino acids. Trimming removed 7 bases at V and 3 bases at J, with 16 bases between. The DNA for the CDR3 is TGTGCCAGCAACCTGAGGGGGGGGAACTACAATGAGCAGTTCTTC. This encodes CASNLRGGNYNEQFF.

The chain recombines TRBV4-1 with TRBJ2-2; no reliable D call. CDR1 and CDR2 from the germline V gene are MGHRA and YSYEKL. V lost 0 bases to trimming and J lost 5 bases, with 16 bases between them. The CDR3 has 17 amino acids. Here the CDR3 reads CASSQEVLLVRTGELFF. CDR3 coding DNA: TGCGCCAGCAGCCAAGAAGTCCTCCTAGTCCGGACCGGGGAGCTGTTTTTT.

The table lists this clonotype with many counts. The rearrangement uses TRBV12-3 or TRBV12-4 and TRBJ2-6; possibly TRBD1 for D (6 bases). CDR3 length equals 17 residues. Between the trimmed V and J ends, which lost 1 base and 1 base, there was a span of 11 bases. The CDR3 DNA sequence: TGTGCCAGCAGTTTAGGTTCCGGACAGTCTGGGGCCAACGTCCTGACTTTC. It yields the protein CASSLGSGQSGANVLTF.

Only a few counts were recorded for this clonotype. The chain uses TRBV7-3 and TRBJ2-3; D might be TRBD2 (6 bases). Germline assignment: CDR1 SGHTA and CDR2 FQGTGA. This CDR3 contains 15 residues. Trimming pared 5 bases from V and 6 bases from J, leaving 18 bases between. The DNA for the CDR3 is TGTGCCAGCAGCCTCTCTGGAGGGGTTCGGGATACGCAGTATTTT. It specifies CASSLSGGVRDTQYF. The full variable domain, in which reference TRBV7-3 and TRBJ2-3 provide the parts outside the CDR3, is GAGVSQTPSNKVTEKGKYVELRCDPISGHTALYWYRQSLGQGPEFLIYFQGTGAADDSGLPNDRFFAVRPEGSVSTLKIQRTERGDSAVYLCASSLSGGVRDTQYFGPGTRLTVL.